Listed below are T cell receptor beta chains from one sample, sequenced in a study of T cell repertoires in cytomegalovirus infection. The antigens of these receptors remain unknown. TCRdb re-analysed the reads in MiXCR, keeping a single row per CDR3 protein. The sample includes 250,000 to 400,000 distinct CDR3 sequences, 20% to 25% of them seen just once. Sequencing used cultured PBMCs, obtained from culture after CMV antigen stimulation. The receptors derive from a human donor in good health (CMV status not recorded). Some clones in this sample may be carry-over from other donors' samples. The conserved cysteine and the conserved F or W are not part of the CDR3 here.

j_call,v_call,cdr3_aa
TRBJ2-2,TRBV6-1,ASRTPGRADGELF
TRBJ2-5,TRBV28,ASTQGRGETQY
TRBJ2-5,TRBV29-1,SVDFRGQETQY
TRBJ2-1,TRBV11-2,ASSYLAGGPENEQF
TRBJ2-3,TRBV7-2,ASLRRLAARDTQY
TRBJ2-1,TRBV4-3,ASSQDLTSGSSYNEQF
TRBJ1-2,TRBV5-6,ASSLGPGIVGYGYT
TRBJ1-3,TRBV12-5,ASGLLTGNTIY
TRBJ2-5,TRBV7-3,ASSSFVQETQY
TRBJ2-1,TRBV4-3,ASSQDQLAGGRNEQF
TRBJ2-7,TRBV4-1,ASQAGGDSLPGEQY
TRBJ2-1,TRBV7-3,ASSLSQSSYNEQF
TRBJ2-1,TRBV4-1,ASSQDGQGLGEQF
TRBJ2-1,TRBV5-4,ASNPSGRVNEQF
TRBJ2-1,TRBV7-2,ASSWGWSGNHEQF
TRBJ1-5,TRBV7-2,ASSVDSSSPGGQH
TRBJ2-1,TRBV20-1,SVTSGRYNEQF
TRBJ1-4,TRBV5-1,ASSWTGGNEKLF
TRBJ2-2,TRBV29-1,SVQYQGNTGELF
TRBJ2-7,TRBV12-3/TRBV12-4,ASSPRADLEQY
TRBJ1-4,TRBV20-1,SARDYQANNEKLF
TRBJ2-2,TRBV7-2,ASRSLREHHTGELF
TRBJ1-1,TRBV6-1,ASTPQGARTEAF
TRBJ2-2,TRBV11-1,ASGRPGLAGNTGELF
TRBJ1-1,TRBV6-1,ASSGRAFGSVSNTEAF
TRBJ2-3,TRBV19,ASPSGRPSPDTQY
TRBJ2-1,TRBV12-3/TRBV12-4,ASSFRTSGVNEQF
TRBJ2-5,TRBV7-2,ASSFYTQETQY